The clone carrying this TCR beta chain was seen just once. The entry originates in a study of OX40 agonist ivuxolimab in advanced cancers. The table came from immunoSEQ multiplex PCR; TCRdb's copy has only in-frame clones and leaves some out. This sample has roughly 70,000 clones; about 84% occur once, and the top ten carry 0.68%. The sequence was collected from an adult with an advanced solid tumor such as melanoma, head and neck, liver or kidney cancer. The starting material was CD4+ or CD8+ T cells sorted from blood, obtained in a trial of the OX40 agonist ivuxolimab.

CDR3 DNA sequence: TGTGCCAGCAGCGGATCCGGGACAGGGACTTACGAGCAGTACTTC. Translation: CASSGSGTGTYEQYF. The chain carries TRBV9 and TRBJ2-7; 9 nucleotides align to TRBD1. Trimming at V came to 3 bases and at J to 4 bases, leaving 8 bases not matched to a gene. This CDR3 contains 15 residues. Germline V gene data show CDR1 as SGDLS and CDR2 as YYNGEE. The full variable domain, in which reference TRBV9 and TRBJ2-7 provide the parts outside the CDR3, is DSGVTQTPKHLITATGQRVTLRCSPRSGDLSVYWYQQSLDQGLQFLIQYYNGEERAKGNILERFSAQQFPDLHSELNLSSLELGDSALYFCASSGSGTGTYEQYFGPGTRLTVT.